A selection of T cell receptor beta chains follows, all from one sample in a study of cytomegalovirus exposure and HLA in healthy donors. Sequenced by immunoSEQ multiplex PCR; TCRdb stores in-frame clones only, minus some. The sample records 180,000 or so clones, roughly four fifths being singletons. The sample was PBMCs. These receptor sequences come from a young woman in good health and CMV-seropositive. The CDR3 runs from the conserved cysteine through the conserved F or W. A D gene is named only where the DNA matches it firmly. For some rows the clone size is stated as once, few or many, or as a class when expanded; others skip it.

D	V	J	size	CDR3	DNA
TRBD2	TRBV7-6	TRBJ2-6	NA	CASSLGLAGVKGGANVLTF	TGTGCCAGCAGCTTAGGGTTAGCGGGGGTCAAAGGTGGGGCCAACGTCCTGACTTTC
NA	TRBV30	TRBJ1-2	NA	CAWSGGGDYGYTF	TGTGCCTGGAGTGGGGGCGGGGACTATGGCTACACCTTC
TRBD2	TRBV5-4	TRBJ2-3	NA	CASSSLAGGQDTQYF	TGTGCCAGCAGCTCGCTAGCGGGGGGGCAAGATACGCAGTATTTT
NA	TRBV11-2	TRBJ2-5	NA	CASSLGRGPRGPQETQYF	TGTGCCAGCAGCCTTGGGCGGGGGCCACGGGGGCCACAAGAGACCCAGTACTTC
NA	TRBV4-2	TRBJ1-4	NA	CASSQDSNEKLFF	TGTGCCAGCAGCCAGGACTCAAATGAAAAACTGTTTTTT
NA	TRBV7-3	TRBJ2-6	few	CASSPQGQASGANVLTF	TGTGCCAGCAGCCCCCAGGGTCAGGCATCTGGGGCCAACGTCCTGACTTTC
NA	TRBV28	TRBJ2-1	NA	CASSLRGAGDEQFF	TGTGCCAGCAGTTTACGGGGAGCCGGTGATGAGCAGTTCTTC
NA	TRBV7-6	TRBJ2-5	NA	CASSLKYPWFGDQETQYF	TGTGCCAGCAGCTTAAAGTATCCGTGGTTCGGGGACCAAGAGACCCAGTACTTC
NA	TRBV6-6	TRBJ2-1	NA	CASSPAMQRDEQFF	TGTGCCAGCAGTCCCGCAATGCAGAGGGATGAGCAGTTCTTC
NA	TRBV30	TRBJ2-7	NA	CAWSTSLQGYPTGEQYF	TGTGCCTGGAGTACCTCTTTACAGGGATACCCGACCGGCGAGCAGTACTTC
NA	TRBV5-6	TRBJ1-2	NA	CASSPWTLANYGYTF	TGTGCCAGCAGCCCCTGGACACTAGCTAACTATGGCTATACCTTC
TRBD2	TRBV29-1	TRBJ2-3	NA	CSVRSTAGGSTDTQYF	TGCAGCGTTCGGTCAACAGCGGGGGGATCCACAGATACGCAGTATTTT
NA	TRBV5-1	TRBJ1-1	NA	CASGYSGITEAFF	TGCGCCAGCGGGTACTCAGGGATCACTGAAGCTTTCTTT
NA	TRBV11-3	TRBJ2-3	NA	CASSSRGQSTDTQYF	TGTGCCAGCAGCTCGCGGGGGCAAAGCACAGATACGCAGTATTTT
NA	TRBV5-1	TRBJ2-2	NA	CASSLFGEVDPGELFF	TGCGCCAGCAGCTTGTTTGGGGAGGTGGATCCCGGGGAGCTGTTTTTT
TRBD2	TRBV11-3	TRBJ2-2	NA	CASSFGGGNTGELFF	TGTGCCAGCAGCTTCGGGGGGGGCAACACCGGGGAGCTGTTTTTT
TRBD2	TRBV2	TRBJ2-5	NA	CASSSWTSSETQYF	TGTGCCAGCAGTTCTTGGACTAGCTCAGAGACCCAGTACTTC
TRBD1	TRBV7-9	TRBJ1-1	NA	CASSLPIAGAGGGNTEAFF	TGTGCCAGCAGCTTACCGATCGCCGGGGCAGGGGGTGGTAACACTGAAGCTTTCTTT
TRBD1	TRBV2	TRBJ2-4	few	CASSGQGRGNIQYF	TGTGCCAGCAGTGGACAGGGTAGAGGAAACATTCAGTACTTC
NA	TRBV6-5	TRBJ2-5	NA	CASSYFGGDVETQYF	TGTGCCAGCAGTTACTTTGGCGGGGATGTAGAGACCCAGTACTTC
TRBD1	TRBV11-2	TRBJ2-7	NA	CASSLVQGAHEQYF	TGTGCCAGCAGCTTAGTACAGGGGGCCCACGAGCAGTACTTC
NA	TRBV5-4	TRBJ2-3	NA	CASSLDSVSTDTQYF	TGTGCCAGCAGCTTGGATTCAGTTAGCACAGATACGCAGTATTTT
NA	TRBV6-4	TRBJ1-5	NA	CASSDSSAKGDQGNQPQHF	TGTGCCAGCAGTGACTCGTCGGCGAAGGGGGACCAGGGCAATCAGCCCCAGCATTTT
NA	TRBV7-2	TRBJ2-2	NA	CASSLPGGELFF	TGTGCCAGCAGCTTACCGGGGGGGGAGCTGTTTTTT
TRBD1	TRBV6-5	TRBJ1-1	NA	CAKPPKGARTEAFF	TGTGCCAAGCCTCCGAAGGGGGCGCGCACTGAAGCTTTCTTT
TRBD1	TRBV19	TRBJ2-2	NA	CASSGGQGAGTGELFF	TGTGCCAGTAGTGGGGGACAGGGGGCTGGGACCGGGGAGCTGTTTTTT
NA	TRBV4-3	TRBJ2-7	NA	CASSQRVFNEQYF	TGCGCCAGCAGCCAACGGGTGTTCAACGAGCAGTACTTC
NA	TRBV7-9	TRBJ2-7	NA	CASSLMGEWYF	TGTGCCAGCAGCTTGATGGGCGAATGGTACTTC
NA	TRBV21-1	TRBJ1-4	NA	CASSKKPSGVVKLFF	TGTGCCAGCAGCAAAAAACCGTCCGGGGTGGTAAAACTGTTTTTT
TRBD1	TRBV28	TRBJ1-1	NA	CASPPATGGTEAFF	TGTGCCAGCCCCCCCGCGACAGGGGGCACTGAAGCTTTCTTT
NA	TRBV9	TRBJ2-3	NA	CASSVSALPGDTQYF	TGTGCCAGCAGCGTATCCGCGCTCCCCGGGGATACGCAGTATTTT
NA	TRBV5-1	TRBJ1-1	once	CASSVGRNYEAFF	TGCGCCAGCAGCGTGGGACGGAACTATGAAGCTTTCTTT
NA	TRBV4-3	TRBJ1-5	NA	CASSRRPSRLNQPQHF	TGCGCCAGCAGCCGTAGGCCCTCCAGACTCAATCAGCCCCAGCATTTT